The next 16 T cell receptor beta chains were all read from a single sample in a study of blood T cell repertoires in COVID-19. Only in-frame clones appear in the TCRdb table, and some are missing; sequencing was by immunoSEQ multiplex PCR. The profile covers under 200,000 clones, with 85% to 90% appearing a single time and almost 1% taken by the ten largest. Sequenced: peripheral blood. The receptor source for this set is a man aged 18 to 29 with acute or convalescent COVID-19.

This chain joins TRBV3-1 (or the pseudogene TRBV3-2) and TRBJ2-5, with a weak D call TRBD1 (6 bases). Germline loops: CDR1 LGHDT, CDR2 YNNKEL (reference sequence). The CDR3 length is 13 residues. Trimming took off 4 bases at V and 2 bases at J, with 8 bases between the two ends. The CDR3 DNA reads as TGTGCCAGCAGCCGTGGACAGCAAGAGACCCAGTACTTC. Translation gives CASSRGQQETQYF.

The chain uses TRBV7-8 and TRBJ1-5; 9 bases align to TRBD1. CDR3 length equals 16 residues. Losses at the gene ends were 2 bases for V and 6 bases for J; bases not matched to a gene: 8. Germline V gene sequence: CDR1 SGHVS, CDR2 FQNEAQ. The CDR3 nucleotides are TGTGCCAGCAGCTTACTCGGGACAGGGTCAGGTCAGCCCCAGCATTTT. Its translation: CASSLLGTGSGQPQHF.

The rearrangement uses TRBV5-1 and TRBJ2-5; TRBD2 matches at 10 bases. The germline gives CDR1 SGHRS, CDR2 YFSETQ. The CDR3 has 16 residues. V was pared by 3 bases and J by 3 bases, with 8 bases of the junction left unmatched. As DNA, the CDR3 is TGCGCCAGCAGCTCCTATAGCGGGGGGCTTAAAGAGACCCAGTACTTC. It translates to CASSSYSGGLKETQYF.

The chain couples TRBV19 to TRBJ2-3, with D maybe TRBD2 (7 bases). CDR1 LNHDA and CDR2 SQIVND come from the germline V gene (reference sequence). V lost 3 bases and J 0 bases, leaving 13 bases between the germline ends. The CDR3 is 16 residues long. The CDR3: CASSIWRGPSTDTQYF. The CDR3 DNA reads as TGTGCCAGTAGTATTTGGCGGGGGCCTAGCACAGATACGCAGTATTTT.

This sequence joins TRBV5-5 and TRBJ1-2; no clear D gene. Germline loops: CDR1 SGHKS, CDR2 YYEKEE (reference sequence). The V end was cut by 0 bases, the J end by 2 bases, with 8 bases between. This CDR3 contains 14 residues. DNA for the CDR3: TGTGCCAGCAGCTTGGCCGACGGGAACTATGGCTACACCTTC. The encoded protein is CASSLADGNYGYTF.

The count of this clone is one. V is TRBV4-1 and J is TRBJ2-1; the match to TRBD1 covers 10 bases. J was trimmed by 7 bases and V by 0 bases; bases with no gene match: 18. Germline loops: CDR1 MGHRA, CDR2 YSYEKL. The CDR3 has 20 residues. As DNA, the CDR3 is TGCGCCAGCAGCCAAGATTTCTTCTTCGGAGGGGACAGGGGAAAGAATGAGCAGTTCTTC. Protein product: CASSQDFFFGGDRGKNEQFF.

J is TRBJ1-6 and V is TRBV28; possibly TRBD1 for D (6 bases). CDR1 and CDR2 (germline): MDHEN, SYDVKM. The CDR3 consists of 13 residues. Trimming took off 7 bases at V and 9 bases at J, with 13 bases between the two ends. CDR3 coding DNA: TGTGCCAGCATAAGGGACATCGGTTCACCCCTCCACTTT. Translating it yields CASIRDIGSPLHF.

The J gene is TRBJ1-2, the V gene TRBV6-5, with 9 bases that match TRBD1. Germline V gene data show CDR1 as MNHEY and CDR2 as SVGAGI. CDR3 size: 14 residues. V lost 0 bases, J lost 7 bases, and 3 bases stayed unmatched. The CDR3 here is CASSYSGQGAGYTF. The CDR3 nucleotides read TGTGCCAGCAGTTACTCGGGACAGGGAGCTGGCTACACCTTC.

The chain combines TRBV15 with TRBJ1-2, with 9 bases that match TRBD1. The CDR3 has 16 amino acids. Germline loops: CDR1 LNHNV, CDR2 YYDKDF (reference sequence). V lost 1 base, J lost 5 bases, and 8 bases stayed unmatched. The CDR3 sequence: CATSRAYVTGGYGYTF. CDR3 bases: TGTGCCACCAGCAGAGCATACGTGACAGGGGGTTATGGCTACACCTTC.

This rearrangement joins TRBV10-1 to TRBJ2-2; TRBD1 matches at 8 bases. V gave up 6 bases and J gave up 0 bases; unmatched junction bases: 3. The CDR3 is 15 amino acids. Germline V gene lookup returns CDR1 WNHNN and CDR2 SYGVQD (reference sequence). The CDR3 reads CASSLTGANTGELFF. The CDR3 region has the DNA TGCGCCAGCAGCCTGACAGGGGCGAACACCGGGGAGCTGTTTTTT.

The J gene is TRBJ2-7, the V gene TRBV10-3; TRBD1 matches at 8 bases. Germline V gives CDR1 ENHRY, CDR2 SYGVKD. V lost 7 bases, J lost 6 bases, and 14 bases stayed unmatched. This CDR3 has 15 amino acids. The DNA for the CDR3 is TGTGCCATCAAGACTTCCGGGGGACAGGTGGGCGAGCAGTACTTC. Residues: CAIKTSGGQVGEQYF.

The genes are TRBV7-3 and TRBJ2-5; perhaps TRBD1 as D (6 bases). Between the trimmed V and J ends, which lost 2 bases and 1 base, there was a span of 14 bases. The CDR3 has 16 amino acids. Germline V lookup: CDR1 SGHTA, CDR2 FQGTGA. The CDR3 reads CASSLGPRGFQETQYF. The CDR3 DNA reads TGTGCCAGCAGCTTAGGTCCCAGGGGTTTCCAAGAGACCCAGTACTTC.

The table lists this clone with a count of one. V and J are TRBV7-2 and TRBJ1-1; D gene uncertain. Germline V gives CDR1 SGHTA, CDR2 FQGNSA. V lost 4 bases, J lost 4 bases, and 13 bases lay in between. This CDR3 comprises 14 residues. In nucleotides, the CDR3 is TGTGCCAGCAGCTCAGGACTCTTGATCACTGAAGCTTTCTTT. Its translation is CASSSGLLITEAFF.

This clone was counted only a few times. The chain combines TRBV7-9 with TRBJ2-1, with TRBD2 matching 9 bases. Germline CDR1 is SEHNR and CDR2 is FQNEAQ (reference sequence). The V segment lost 5 bases and the J segment 8 bases; nucleotides outside the gene matches: 16. This CDR3 region has 17 residues. The CDR3 sequence is CASSRKAGGGAIDEQFF. In nucleotides, the CDR3 is TGTGCCAGCAGCCGAAAAGCCGGCGGGGGGGCTATCGATGAGCAGTTCTTC.

This clone was observed a handful of times. This sequence joins TRBV29-1 and TRBJ1-2; 9 positions agree with TRBD1. The junction had 6 bases not matched to a gene; V was cut back by 3 bases and J by 7 bases. The CDR3 sequence is 13 residues long. Germline V CDR1 and CDR2: SQVTM, ANQGSEA. In nucleotides, the CDR3 is TGCAGCGTTGACAACAGGGGGCGCCCTGGCTACACCTTC. This gives the protein CSVDNRGRPGYTF.

The CDR3 sequence is CASSPGRAGSYTF. CDR3 sequence (DNA): TGTGCCAGCAGCCCCGGGCGGGCCGGCAGCTACACCTTC. J is TRBJ1-2 and V is TRBV12-3 or TRBV12-4; D is uncertain. The germline V and J ends were trimmed by 6 bases and 9 bases, with 17 bases remaining between them. The CDR3 consists of 13 residues.